Listed here are 32 T cell receptor beta chains from one sample, sequenced in a study of T cells after yellow fever vaccination. MiXCR, run by TCRdb on the 5' RACE reads, gives a single entry per CDR3 protein. The sample includes about 69,000 distinct CDR3 sequences, under 6.5% of them seen just once. Sequencing was performed on CD4+ T cells sorted from PBMCs, taken roughly 14 days after the first yellow fever vaccination. The source is a man in his late teens or twenties who received the YFV17D yellow fever vaccine.

This clonotype appeared many times. The J gene is TRBJ2-7, the V gene TRBV15, with TRBD1 matching over 9 bases. This CDR3 spans 13 amino acids. Looked up from germline, CDR1 is LNHNV and CDR2 is YYDKDF (reference sequence). J was trimmed by 6 bases and V by 6 bases; bases with no gene match: 6. The CDR3 region is CATSSGTGPEQYF. CDR3 bases: TGTGCCACCAGTTCCGGGACAGGGCCCGAGCAGTACTTC. Looking up the rest from reference TRBV15 and TRBJ2-7 gives the full variable domain: DAMVIQNPRYQVTQFGKPVTLSCSQTLNHNVMYWYQQKSSQAPKLLFHYYDKDFNNEADTPDNFQSRRPNTSFCFLDIRSPGLGDTAMYLCATSSGTGPEQYFGPGTRLTVT.

This clonotype was counted ten times or more. The rearrangement links TRBV2 to TRBJ2-5; TRBD2 matches 7 bases. Trimming cost V 2 bases and J 4 bases; bases outside gene matches: 1. This CDR3 has 13 residues. CDR1 and CDR2 (germline): SNHLY, FYNNEI. The CDR3 region is CASSERGGETQYF. DNA for the CDR3: TGTGCCAGCAGTGAACGCGGGGGAGAGACCCAGTACTTC.

This clonotype was seen ten or more times. This chain connects TRBV3-1 to TRBJ2-4; no firm D call. From germline, CDR1 is LGHDT and CDR2 YNNKEL (reference sequence). Trimming left V 0 bases short and J 9 bases short, with 6 bases between. The CDR3 extends over 12 amino acids. The CDR3 DNA follows: TGTGCCAGCAGCCAAGATTCTGGCATTCAGTACTTC. It yields the protein CASSQDSGIQYF.

This clonotype was recorded many times. This chain joins TRBV7-9 and TRBJ1-2, with D perhaps matching TRBD1 (6 bases). Deletions cut 2 bases from V and 4 bases from J, with 14 bases between. This CDR3 comprises 15 residues. Germline V CDR1 and CDR2: SEHNR, FQNEAQ (reference sequence). Here the CDR3 reads CASSLLEGGIYGYTF. In DNA form, the CDR3 reads TGTGCCAGCAGCTTATTGGAGGGGGGTATCTATGGCTACACCTTC.

This clonotype was observed many times. The V and J genes are TRBV7-9 and TRBJ1-1, with a possible D match to TRBD1 (6 bases). CDR1 and CDR2 (germline): SEHNR, FQNEAQ (reference sequence). Trimming cost V 3 bases and J 7 bases, with 12 bases left between them. CDR3 length equals 13 residues. The CDR3: CASSFAQGYEAFF. CDR3 bases: TGTGCCAGCAGCTTTGCTCAGGGGTATGAAGCTTTCTTT.

J is TRBJ1-2 and V is TRBV29-1; D ambiguous. Germline V gene lookup returns CDR1 SQVTM and CDR2 ANQGSEA. The CDR3 has 12 residues. Trimming took off 7 bases at V and 0 bases at J, with 9 bases between the two ends. The chain's CDR3 is CSGGSPNYGYTF. The CDR3, as DNA: TGCAGCGGTGGGTCGCCTAACTATGGCTACACCTTC.

In regard to this clonotype: A clone one base away is much larger, so this may be a read error. This chain connects TRBV6-5 to TRBJ2-5; perhaps TRBD2 as D (5 bases). The germline V gene has CDR1 MNHEY and CDR2 SVGAGI. The CDR3 runs to 15 residues. V lost 2 bases, J lost 4 bases, and 14 bases lay in between. The CDR3 DNA reads TGTGCCAGCAGTTACGTGGGTGCGGGCCGAGAGACCCAGTACTTC. The encoded protein is CASSYVGAGRETQYF.

This clonotype was seen at least ten times. V gene TRBV5-1 combines with J gene TRBJ1-2, with TRBD1 matching 7 bases. V gave up 4 bases and J gave up 4 bases; unmatched junction bases: 10. This CDR3 spans 15 amino acids. Germline V gene lookup returns CDR1 SGHRS and CDR2 YFSETQ. CDR3 residues: CASSPQGQIGYGYTF. CDR3 DNA: TGCGCCAGCAGCCCCCAGGGACAGATTGGCTATGGCTACACCTTC.

This clonotype was counted ten times or more. The rearrangement uses TRBV10-3 and TRBJ2-3, with 10 bases fitting TRBD2. The CDR3 extends over 15 amino acids. Germline V gene sequence: CDR1 ENHRY, CDR2 SYGVKD. Trimming removed 0 bases from V and 4 bases from J; junction bases left unmatched: 1. The CDR3 DNA reads as TGTGCCATCAGTGAGTCTAGCGGGGGGCCAGATACGCAGTATTTT. Translated, it gives CAISESSGGPDTQYF.

The sample holds many counts of this clonotype. The chain is built from TRBV20-1 and TRBJ2-3; 7 bases match TRBD1. The V gene end was trimmed by 3 bases and the J gene end by 0 bases; junction bases not matched to a gene: 9. The CDR3 has 16 amino acids. Germline assignment: CDR1 DFQATT and CDR2 SNEGSKA (reference sequence). DNA of the CDR3: TGCAGTGCTAGTGGACAGGCCTTTGTGAGCACAGATACGCAGTATTTT. This sequence encodes CSASGQAFVSTDTQYF.

This clonotype showed up many times. The chain carries TRBV20-1 and TRBJ2-3, with 9 bases that match TRBD1. The V gene end was trimmed by 5 bases and the J gene end by 4 bases; junction bases not matched to a gene: 10. Germline V gene data show CDR1 as DFQATT and CDR2 as SNEGSKA (reference sequence). The CDR3 extends over 15 amino acids. CDR3 amino acids: CSAQTGTGFSDTQYF. The CDR3, as DNA: TGCAGTGCTCAGACCGGGACAGGGTTTTCAGATACGCAGTATTTT.

This clonotype occurred many times. The J gene is TRBJ1-6, the V gene TRBV5-1; D is unresolved. This CDR3 has 13 residues. Germline V gives CDR1 SGHRS, CDR2 YFSETQ. The V gene lost 0 bases and the J gene lost 8 bases, with 6 bases spanning the gap. CDR3 amino acids: CASSLDTDSPLHF. CDR3 DNA sequence: TGCGCCAGCAGCTTGGATACAGATTCACCCCTCCACTTT.

This clonotype was detected ten times or more. The J gene is TRBJ1-6, the V gene TRBV20-1; possible D gene TRBD1, 5 bases. The V gene's germline CDR1 is DFQATT and CDR2 SNEGSKA (reference sequence). The V end lost 6 bases, the J end lost 14 bases, and 26 bases lay between the germline ends. The CDR3 has 15 residues. The CDR3 nucleotides read TGCAGTGCACGCCAAAGCGGCCAGCGGGACTCAACCCTCCACTTT. Residues: CSARQSGQRDSTLHF.

This clonotype was counted many times. V is TRBV5-1 and J is TRBJ2-1; 8 bases map to TRBD2. Germline loops: CDR1 SGHRS, CDR2 YFSETQ. With V trimmed by 4 bases and J by 4 bases, 13 bases remained unmatched. The CDR3 runs to 17 residues. CDR3 bases: TGCGCCAGCAGCCACCTGGAGCGCAGCGGGGGTTACAATGAGCAGTTCTTC. It specifies CASSHLERSGGYNEQFF.

This clonotype was picked up many times. The gene calls are TRBV7-9 and TRBJ1-1; no definite D call. CDR3 length: 13 residues. Per the germline V gene, CDR1 is SEHNR and CDR2 is FQNEAQ (reference sequence). V lost 5 bases, J lost 3 bases, and 10 bases lay in between. The CDR3 here is CASSPRVDTEAFF. CDR3 in DNA: TGTGCCAGCAGCCCGCGAGTAGACACTGAAGCTTTCTTT.

This clonotype was seen ten or more times. This chain connects TRBV5-4 to TRBJ2-3; 8 nucleotides line up with TRBD1. Trimming took 3 bases from V and 2 from J; bases not matched to a gene: 11. This CDR3 is 17 amino acids long. CDR1 and CDR2 (germline): SGHNT, YYREEE (reference sequence). The CDR3 loop reads CASSYYQDRAVTDTQYF. The CDR3 nucleotides read TGTGCCAGCAGCTATTACCAGGACAGGGCTGTCACAGATACGCAGTATTTT.

Concerning this clonotype itself: Just one base apart from a much larger clone, this may be a read error. The chain combines TRBV6-5 with TRBJ2-1; possible D gene TRBD2, 5 bases. There are 12 residues in the CDR3. Germline V gene sequence: CDR1 MNHEY, CDR2 SVGAGI. V lost 5 bases and J lost 12, with 14 bases in between. CDR3 nucleotide sequence: TGTGCCAGCAGTCCCGGGAAACGAGGGCAGTTCTTC. It yields the protein CASSPGKRGQFF.

There are many counts of this clonotype. The gene calls are TRBV5-4 and TRBJ1-1; a possible D gene is TRBD1 (5 bases). Trimming left V 3 bases short and J 6 bases short, with 12 bases between. The germline gives CDR1 SGHNT, CDR2 YYREEE (reference sequence). The CDR3 has 13 residues. CDR3 nucleotides: TGTGCCAGCAGCTGGGGCAGGGACTCTGAAGCTTTCTTT. It yields the protein CASSWGRDSEAFF. The full variable domain, rest sourced from reference TRBV5-4 and TRBJ1-1, is ETGVTQSPTHLIKTRGQQVTLRCSSQSGHNTVSWYQQALGQGPQFIFQYYREEENGRGNFPPRFSGLQFPNYSSELNVNALELDDSALYLCASSWGRDSEAFFGQGTRLTVV.

Many counts were recorded for this clonotype. The chain links TRBV7-2 to TRBJ1-1, with D maybe TRBD1 (5 bases). Germline loops: CDR1 SGHTA, CDR2 FQGNSA. The V and J ends lost 2 bases and 4 bases respectively, with 8 bases between them. The CDR3 spans 13 residues. The CDR3 DNA is TGTGCCAGCAGCTTAATCGGGGGCACTGAAGCTTTCTTT. Amino acid sequence: CASSLIGGTEAFF.

This clonotype was detected ten times or more. V usage is TRBV20-1 and J usage is TRBJ2-7; D uncertain. Germline V CDR1 and CDR2: DFQATT, SNEGSKA (reference sequence). V shed 3 bases and J shed 0 bases, with 12 bases lying between them. This CDR3 has 14 residues. CDR3 sequence: CSASLGLSSYEQYF. The CDR3 bases are TGCAGTGCTAGCTTAGGGCTTAGCTCCTACGAGCAGTACTTC.

At least ten counts were recorded for this clonotype. V is TRBV5-1 and J is TRBJ1-5, with TRBD1 as a possible D gene (5 bases). Looked up from germline, CDR1 is SGHRS and CDR2 is YFSETQ. V lost 2 bases, J lost 2 bases, and 11 bases lay in between. The CDR3 loop spans 15 amino acids. CDR3 in DNA: TGCGCCAGCAGCTTCTTAGGGGTGGGCAATCAGCCCCAGCATTTT. This sequence encodes CASSFLGVGNQPQHF.

This clonotype was seen ten or more times. CDR3 protein: CASSYRQLAGNTGELFF. Written as DNA, the CDR3 is TGTGCCAGCAGCTATCGACAACTAGCGGGGAACACCGGGGAGCTGTTTTTT. V gene TRBV7-9 combines with J gene TRBJ2-2, with TRBD2 matching 9 bases. Trimming removed 4 bases from V and 1 base from J; junction bases left unmatched: 7. Germline V gene sequence: CDR1 SEHNR, CDR2 FQNEAQ (reference sequence). The CDR3 is 17 residues long.

This clonotype occurred many times. This rearrangement joins TRBV15 to TRBJ2-7, with D tentatively TRBD1 (5 bases). Between the trimmed V and J ends, which lost 0 bases and 3 bases, there was a span of 9 bases. The CDR3 runs 14 residues. The V gene's germline CDR1 is LNHNV and CDR2 YYDKDF (reference sequence). The CDR3 sequence is CATSRDGRGYEQYF. The DNA for the CDR3 is TGTGCCACCAGCAGAGATGGTAGGGGCTACGAGCAGTACTTC. The full variable domain, in which reference TRBV15 and TRBJ2-7 provide the parts outside the CDR3, is DAMVIQNPRYQVTQFGKPVTLSCSQTLNHNVMYWYQQKSSQAPKLLFHYYDKDFNNEADTPDNFQSRRPNTSFCFLDIRSPGLGDTAMYLCATSRDGRGYEQYFGPGTRLTVT.

Concerning this clonotype: One end of the junction fails to match germline, which may point to a read error. This chain joins TRBV7-9 and TRBJ1-5; 9 bases are shared with TRBD1. CDR1 and CDR2 (germline): SEHNR, FQNEAQ (reference sequence). The CDR3 is made up of 14 amino acids. The CDR3: CVSSLGQGGQPQHF. The CDR3 bases are TGTGTCAGCAGCTTGGGACAGGGAGGTCAGCCCCAGCATTTT.

Ten or more counts support this clonotype. DNA of the CDR3: TGTGCCAGCAGCATGACCGTCGGGAGAGATACGCAGTATTTT. Translating it yields CASSMTVGRDTQYF. This rearrangement joins TRBV5-6 to TRBJ2-3, with D perhaps TRBD2 (6 bases). The CDR3 totals 14 residues. Trimming pared 4 bases from V and 5 bases from J, leaving 14 bases between. Germline V gene data show CDR1 as SGHDT and CDR2 as YYEEEE.

There are many counts of this clonotype. The V gene is TRBV10-3, the J gene TRBJ2-4; D remains unclear. Trimming removed 4 bases at V and 4 bases at J, with 8 bases between. There are 13 residues in the CDR3. Germline CDR1 and CDR2: ENHRY and SYGVKD. The DNA for the CDR3 is TGTGCCATCAGTGGCGTACTAAAAAACATTCAGTACTTC. This translates into CAISGVLKNIQYF.

Many counts were recorded for this clonotype. The chain carries TRBV7-2 and TRBJ1-4; no firm D call. The germline gives CDR1 SGHTA, CDR2 FQGNSA. The CDR3 has 12 amino acids. Trimming removed 4 bases at V and 7 bases at J, with 7 bases between. The CDR3 region is CASSSSAEKLFF. The CDR3, as DNA: TGTGCCAGCAGCTCATCGGCTGAAAAACTGTTTTTT.

This clonotype was recorded many times. The chain's CDR3 is CASSLISSGGAWETQYF. For the CDR3, the DNA is TGTGCCAGCAGCTTAATCTCTAGCGGGGGGGCTTGGGAGACCCAGTACTTC. This chain connects TRBV7-6 to TRBJ2-5; 12 nucleotides line up with TRBD2. The V segment lost 2 bases and the J segment 5 bases; nucleotides outside the gene matches: 9. The CDR3 sequence is 17 residues long. Germline V gene lookup returns CDR1 SGHVS and CDR2 FNYEAQ.

This clonotype appeared many times. The chain combines TRBV12-3 or TRBV12-4 with TRBJ1-2, with D possibly TRBD1 on 6 matching bases. CDR3 length equals 13 residues. Trimming removed 7 bases at V and 8 bases at J, with 17 bases between. In DNA form, the CDR3 reads TGTGCCAGCACCATTACACAGGGCCTGGGCTACACCTTC. Translated, it gives CASTITQGLGYTF.

This clonotype was recorded many times. The chain has TRBV12-3 or TRBV12-4 and TRBJ2-3; 8 bases line up with TRBD1. V gave up 6 bases and J gave up 0 bases; unmatched junction bases: 8. CDR3 size: 16 residues. The CDR3 reads CASSPGQGTSTDTQYF. The CDR3 nucleotides are TGTGCCAGCAGCCCTGGACAGGGTACTAGCACAGATACGCAGTATTTT.

This clonotype was observed many times. CDR3 sequence reads: CASSSHPRGLYEQYF. Written as DNA, the CDR3 is TGTGCCAGCAGCTCTCATCCCAGGGGCTTGTACGAGCAGTACTTC. This rearrangement joins TRBV7-2 to TRBJ2-7; D is perhaps TRBD1 (6 bases). The V end lost 4 bases, the J end lost 4 bases, and 17 bases lay between the germline ends. The CDR3 runs to 15 residues. Germline loops: CDR1 SGHTA, CDR2 FQGNSA.

Ten or more counts support this clonotype. The CDR3 reads CASSPTRTGDHRTDTQYF. CDR3 nucleotides: TGCGCCAGCAGCCCTACCCGTACGGGGGACCATCGCACAGATACGCAGTATTTT. The chain joins TRBV4-3 to TRBJ2-3; D possibly corresponds to TRBD2 (6 bases). Trimming took off 4 bases at V and 1 base at J, with 21 bases between the two ends. The CDR3 sequence is 18 residues long. CDR1 and CDR2 (germline): LGHNA, YSLEER.